These T cell receptor beta chains were read from a single sample in a study of radiotherapy plus CTLA-4 blockade in lung cancer. Some clones are missing from TCRdb's copy, which holds only in-frame ones; the method was immunoSEQ multiplex PCR. The sample holds roughly 53,000 clones, around 85% seen once. The source was peripheral blood, collected from a patient treated with radiotherapy plus ipilimumab. The receptors were sampled from a human donor with non-small cell lung cancer who had a partial response to radiotherapy plus ipilimumab. The CDR3 runs from the conserved cysteine through the conserved F or W. Each record gives: J gene, CDR3 length, V gene, clone size, CDR3 protein. Where a row states a size, it is once, few, many or the class of an expanded clone; other rows omit it.

>TRBJ1-5|14|TRBV6-6|-
CASRDTGEDQPQHF
>TRBJ2-7|16|TRBV27|-
CASSLGPSGRTYEQYF
>TRBJ2-5|16|TRBV11-3|-
CASSLGGGAGQETQYF
>TRBJ2-5|15|TRBV2|-
CASSRRTGEYETQYF
>TRBJ2-1|17|TRBV21-1|-
CASSKSLAGGTYNEQFF
>TRBJ1-4|15|TRBV15|-
CATSSAGLPNEKLFF
>TRBJ1-5|17|TRBV9|once
CASSSRRTGGCSQPQHF
>TRBJ2-1|12|TRBV7-3|-
CASSSPYNEQFF
>TRBJ2-5|15|TRBV9|-
CASSQGTTSQETQYF
>TRBJ2-2|15|TRBV2|-
CASSEQGIGAGELFF
>TRBJ2-7|14|TRBV5-4|-
CASSFPGQGTEQYF
>TRBJ2-6|15|TRBV5-4|few
CASSLDRDEANVLTF
>TRBJ2-7|12|TRBV29-1|-
CSVGTSNYEQYF
>TRBJ1-5|14|TRBV6-5|-
CASSYSGAGQPQHF
>TRBJ1-3|14|TRBV7-9|-
CASHDAGAGNTIYF
>TRBJ2-7|12|TRBV7-2|-
CAGGGSSYEQYF
>TRBJ2-1|16|TRBV5-1|few
CASSLAVSGAYNEQFF
>TRBJ1-2|12|TRBV6-5|once
CASSENRQLSTF
>TRBJ1-4|15|TRBV28|-
CASSRQGPSNEKLFF
>TRBJ2-7|15|TRBV7-3|-
CASSLNGVRRYEQYF
>TRBJ1-2|13|TRBV4-3|-
CASSQAGGYGYTF
>TRBJ1-6|15|TRBV19|-
CASSNAGGVNSPLHF
>TRBJ1-4|20|TRBV7-6|-
CASSLYLGAGGILTNEKLFF
>TRBJ1-6|15|TRBV27|-
CASSPWTGGYSPLHF
>TRBJ1-1|14|TRBV7-6|-
CASSSTGKNTEAFF
>TRBJ1-5|17|TRBV4-1|-
CASSQDPGTGMMQPQHF
>TRBJ2-4|16|TRBV5-4|-
CASSLEKGLAKNIQYF
>TRBJ2-3|17|TRBV7-2|-
CASSSLGSGGAVDTQYF
>TRBJ1-4|14|TRBV9|once
CASSPDGGGEKLFF
>TRBJ1-4|16|TRBV11-2|-
CASSSRTGGTNEKLFF
>TRBJ2-3|14|TRBV5-4|-
CASRRDSYTDTQYF
>TRBJ2-3|16|TRBV11-2|few
CASSRTLSGVPDTQYF
>TRBJ1-1|13|TRBV2|-
CASSQGRRTEAFF
>TRBJ1-1|14|TRBV6-1|-
CASRVGRMNTEAFF
>TRBJ2-3|14|TRBV2|-
CARTGDLSTDTQYF
>TRBJ2-1|14|TRBV6-4|-
CASSWDSRSNEQFF
>TRBJ2-7|15|TRBV11-2|few
CASSLATGTHYEQYF
>TRBJ2-1|16|TRBV27|-
CASSLNTGGYDNEQFF